These T cell receptor beta chains were read from a single sample in a study of T cell responses to AZD1222 COVID-19 vaccine. Generated by immunoSEQ multiplex PCR, the TCRdb table keeps only in-frame clones and is missing some. The sample lists about 130,000 clones; 92% were seen once. Sample: peripheral blood, taken 28 days after the second AZD1222 dose. The receptors derive from an adult who received the AZD1222 COVID-19 vaccine. CDR3s include the opening cysteine and the closing phenylalanine or tryptophan.

V gene,J gene,CDR3 protein
TRBV2,TRBJ2-5,CASGTGGQETQYF
TRBV3-1/TRBV3-2,TRBJ1-1,CASSPPWGDTEAFF
TRBV3-1/TRBV3-2,TRBJ2-7,CASSLTGGSYEQYF
TRBV27,TRBJ2-1,CASSALYNEQFF
TRBV7-8,TRBJ2-3,CASSPSGDTQYF
TRBV28,TRBJ1-1,CASSSLSPPGQKNTEAFF
TRBV28,TRBJ1-2,CASSLTYYPYGYTF
TRBV13,TRBJ1-6,CASSLPKGYNSPLHF
TRBV18,TRBJ1-1,CASSQGSTEAFF
TRBV28,TRBJ1-5,CASSLVIGNGNQPQHF
TRBV9,TRBJ2-7,CASSVRAGRSYEQYF
TRBV10-2,TRBJ1-1,CASSGDRANTEAFF
TRBV28,TRBJ1-1,CASSLSWQDHEAFF
TRBV24-1,TRBJ2-4,CATSDFDENIQYF
TRBV28,TRBJ1-6,CATRGGAGSPLHF
TRBV28,TRBJ1-1,CASSLWLLTEAFF
TRBV18,TRBJ2-1,CASSPLEPGTGGEQFF
TRBV28,TRBJ2-7,CASSQQTWEQYF
TRBV6-5,TRBJ2-5,CASSRQGGETQYF
TRBV30,TRBJ1-6,CAWSVSDNSPLHF
TRBV7-2,TRBJ2-2,CASSFWGANTGELFF
TRBV5-1,TRBJ2-1,CASSLGLADSDEQFF
TRBV19,TRBJ1-1,CASRRQGAEAFF
TRBV24-1,TRBJ2-3,CATSGFRQGNTDTQYF
TRBV24-1,TRBJ2-2,CATRRGDNTGELFF
TRBV6-1,TRBJ2-7,CASSEWGTGTYEQYF
TRBV28,TRBJ1-1,CASIGGMNTEAFF
TRBV11-2,TRBJ2-2,CASSHGTSGRLNTGELFF
TRBV7-8,TRBJ1-4,CASSLGGTVNEKLFF
TRBV30,TRBJ1-1,CAWGDAEAFF
TRBV7-2,TRBJ2-5,CASSLAPEGAGETQYF
TRBV19,TRBJ1-1,CASSLEGLGAFF
TRBV15,TRBJ2-5,CATSQLTVETQYF
TRBV9,TRBJ2-7,CASSQSPGTLTYEQYF
TRBV5-1,TRBJ2-7,CASSLGRDGSYEQYF
TRBV27,TRBJ2-3,CASSPNSFSGRASDTQYF
TRBV2,TRBJ2-1,CASRVLAGGDNEQFF
TRBV7-2,TRBJ2-2,CASSLQSANTGELFF
TRBV6-1,TRBJ1-5,CASSDRQGSFGYSNQPQHF
TRBV28,TRBJ2-1,CASPGERRRDHYYNEQFF
TRBV11-3,TRBJ2-1,CASSLTSSGSVVYNEQFF
TRBV5-1,TRBJ1-1,CASSRTGLGNTEAFF
TRBV28,TRBJ2-7,CASSFSWLREQYF
TRBV6-6,TRBJ1-2,CASSYFGTQNYGYTF
TRBV9,TRBJ1-6,CASSVAGTGISPLHF
TRBV6-5,TRBJ2-1,CASSTGQGGRNEQFF
TRBV27,TRBJ1-6,CASSLSVSEASPLHF